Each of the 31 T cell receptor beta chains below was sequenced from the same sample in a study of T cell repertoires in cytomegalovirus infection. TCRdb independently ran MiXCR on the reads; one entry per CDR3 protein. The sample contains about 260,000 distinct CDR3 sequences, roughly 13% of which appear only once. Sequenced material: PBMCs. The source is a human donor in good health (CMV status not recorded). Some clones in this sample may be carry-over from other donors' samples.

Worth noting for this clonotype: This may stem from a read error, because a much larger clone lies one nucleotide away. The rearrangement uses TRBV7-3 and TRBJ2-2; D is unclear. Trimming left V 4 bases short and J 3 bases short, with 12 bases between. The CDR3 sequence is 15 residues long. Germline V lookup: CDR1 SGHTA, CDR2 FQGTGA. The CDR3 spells CASSSGFWDTGELFF. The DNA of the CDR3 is TGTGCCAGCAGCTCGGGCTTCTGGGACACCGGGGAGCTGTTTTTT.

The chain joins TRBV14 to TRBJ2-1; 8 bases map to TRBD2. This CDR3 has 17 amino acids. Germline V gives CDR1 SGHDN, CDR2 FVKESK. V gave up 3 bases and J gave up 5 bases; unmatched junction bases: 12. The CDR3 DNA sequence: TGTGCCAGCAGCCACCGGCGGTCGCGGGAGGACGACAATGAGCAGTTCTTC. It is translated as CASSHRRSREDDNEQFF.

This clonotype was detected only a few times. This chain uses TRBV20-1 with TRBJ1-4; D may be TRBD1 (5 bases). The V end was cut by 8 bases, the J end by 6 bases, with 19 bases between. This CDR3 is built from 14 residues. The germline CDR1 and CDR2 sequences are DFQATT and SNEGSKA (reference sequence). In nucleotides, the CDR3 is TGCAGTCCCCGGCAAGGGGTGAATGATGAAAAACTGTTTTTT. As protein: CSPRQGVNDEKLFF.

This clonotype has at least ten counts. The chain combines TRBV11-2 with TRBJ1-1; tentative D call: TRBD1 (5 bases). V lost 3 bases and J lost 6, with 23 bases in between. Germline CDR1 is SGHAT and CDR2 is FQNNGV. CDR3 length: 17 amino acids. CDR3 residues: CASSFNGRGIRLAEAFF. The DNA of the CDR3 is TGTGCCAGCAGCTTCAATGGTCGGGGGATAAGGTTGGCTGAAGCTTTCTTT.

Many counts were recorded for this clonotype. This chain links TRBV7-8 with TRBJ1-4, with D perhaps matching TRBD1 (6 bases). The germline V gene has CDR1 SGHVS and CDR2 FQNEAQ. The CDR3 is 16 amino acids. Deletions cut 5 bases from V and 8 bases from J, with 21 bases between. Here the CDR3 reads CASSPRGGPDWEKLFF. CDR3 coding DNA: TGTGCCAGCAGCCCCAGGGGAGGGCCCGACTGGGAAAAACTGTTTTTT. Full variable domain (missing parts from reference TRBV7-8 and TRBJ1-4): GAGVSQSPRYKVAKRGQDVALRCDPISGHVSLFWYQQALGQGPEFLTYFQNEAQLDKSGLPSDRFFAERPEGSVSTLKIQRTQQEDSAVYLCASSPRGGPDWEKLFFGSGTQLSVL.

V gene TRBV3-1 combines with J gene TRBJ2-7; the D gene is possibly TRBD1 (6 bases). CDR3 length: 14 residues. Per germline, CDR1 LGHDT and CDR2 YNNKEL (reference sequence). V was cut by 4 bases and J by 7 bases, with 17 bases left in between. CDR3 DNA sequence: TGTGCCAGCAGCCCCGGGACAACGACCCTGGAGCAGTACTTC. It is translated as CASSPGTTTLEQYF.

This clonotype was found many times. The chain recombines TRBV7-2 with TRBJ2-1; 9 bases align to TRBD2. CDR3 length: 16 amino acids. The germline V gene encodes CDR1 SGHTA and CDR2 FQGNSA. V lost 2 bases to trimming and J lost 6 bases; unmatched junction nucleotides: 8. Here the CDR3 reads CASSLLAGGPRNEQFF. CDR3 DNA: TGTGCCAGCAGCTTACTTGCGGGAGGGCCTCGCAATGAGCAGTTCTTC.

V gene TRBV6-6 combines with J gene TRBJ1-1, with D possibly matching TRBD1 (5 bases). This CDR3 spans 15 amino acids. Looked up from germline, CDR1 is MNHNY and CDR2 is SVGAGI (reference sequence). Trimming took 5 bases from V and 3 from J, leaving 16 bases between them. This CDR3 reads CASSAGLGVYTEAFF. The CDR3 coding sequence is TGTGCCAGCAGTGCAGGGCTGGGCGTTTACACTGAAGCTTTCTTT.

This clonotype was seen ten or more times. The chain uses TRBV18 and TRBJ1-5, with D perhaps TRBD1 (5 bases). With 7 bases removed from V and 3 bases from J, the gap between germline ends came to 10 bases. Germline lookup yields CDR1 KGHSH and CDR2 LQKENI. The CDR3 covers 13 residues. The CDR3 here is CASFGGLNQPQHF. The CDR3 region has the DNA TGTGCCAGCTTCGGGGGTCTCAATCAGCCCCAGCATTTT.

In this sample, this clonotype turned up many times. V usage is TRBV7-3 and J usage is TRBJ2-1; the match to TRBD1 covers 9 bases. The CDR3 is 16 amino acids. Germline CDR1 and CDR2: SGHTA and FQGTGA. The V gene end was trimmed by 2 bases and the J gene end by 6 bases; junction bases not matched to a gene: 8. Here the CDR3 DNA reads TGTGCCAGCAGCTTAGAAGGGACAGGGACGGTCAATGAGCAGTTCTTC. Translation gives CASSLEGTGTVNEQFF.

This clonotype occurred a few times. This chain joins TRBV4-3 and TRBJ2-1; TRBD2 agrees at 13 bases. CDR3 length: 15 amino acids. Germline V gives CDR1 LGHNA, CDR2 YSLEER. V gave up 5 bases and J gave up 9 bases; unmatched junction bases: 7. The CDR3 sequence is CASSELAGGPAEQFF. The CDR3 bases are TGCGCCAGCAGCGAACTAGCGGGAGGGCCCGCTGAGCAGTTCTTC.

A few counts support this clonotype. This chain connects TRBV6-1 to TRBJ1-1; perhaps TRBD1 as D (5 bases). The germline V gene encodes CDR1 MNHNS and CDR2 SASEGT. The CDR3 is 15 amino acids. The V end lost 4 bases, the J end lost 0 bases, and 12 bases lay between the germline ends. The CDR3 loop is CASSVGGGVNTEAFF. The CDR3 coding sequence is TGTGCCAGCAGTGTCGGGGGGGGTGTGAACACTGAAGCTTTCTTT.

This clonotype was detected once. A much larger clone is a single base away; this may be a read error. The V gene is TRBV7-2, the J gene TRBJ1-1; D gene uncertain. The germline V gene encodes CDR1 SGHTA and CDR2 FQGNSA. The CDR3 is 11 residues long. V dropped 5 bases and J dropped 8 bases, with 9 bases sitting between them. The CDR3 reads CASSNTAEAFF. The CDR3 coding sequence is TGTGCCAGCAGCAACACAGCGGAAGCTTTCTTT. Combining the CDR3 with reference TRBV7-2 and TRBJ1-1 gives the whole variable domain GAGVSQSPSNKVTEKGKDVELRCDPISGHTALYWYRQSLGQGLEFLIYFQGNSAPDKSGLPSDRFSAERTGGSVSTLTIQRTQQEDSAVYLCASSNTAEAFFGQGTRLTVV.

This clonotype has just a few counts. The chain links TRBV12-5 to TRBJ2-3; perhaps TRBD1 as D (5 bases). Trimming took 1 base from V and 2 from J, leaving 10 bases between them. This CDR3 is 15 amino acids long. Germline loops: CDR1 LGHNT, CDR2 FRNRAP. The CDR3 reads CASGLGIQDTDTQYF. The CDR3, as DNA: TGTGCTAGTGGTTTGGGAATACAGGACACAGATACGCAGTATTTT.

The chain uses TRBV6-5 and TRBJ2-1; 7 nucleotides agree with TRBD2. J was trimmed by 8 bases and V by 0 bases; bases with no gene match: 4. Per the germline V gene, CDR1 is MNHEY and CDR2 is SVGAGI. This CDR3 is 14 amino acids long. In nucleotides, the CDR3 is TGTGCCAGCAGTTACTCAGTTGGGAGGGATGAGCAGTTCTTC. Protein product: CASSYSVGRDEQFF.

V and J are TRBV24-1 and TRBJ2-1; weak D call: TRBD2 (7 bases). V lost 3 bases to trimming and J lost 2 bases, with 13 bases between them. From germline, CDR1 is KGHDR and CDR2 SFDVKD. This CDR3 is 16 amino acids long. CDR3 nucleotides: TGTGCCACCAGTGATCCGAGGGGGGGGCCCTACAATGAGCAGTTCTTC. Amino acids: CATSDPRGGPYNEQFF.

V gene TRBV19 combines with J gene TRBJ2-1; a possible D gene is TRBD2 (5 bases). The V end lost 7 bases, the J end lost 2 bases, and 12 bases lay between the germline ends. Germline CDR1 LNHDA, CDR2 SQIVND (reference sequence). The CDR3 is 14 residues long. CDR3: CASTQDLAYNEQFF. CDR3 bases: TGTGCCAGTACCCAGGACTTAGCCTACAATGAGCAGTTCTTC.

The CDR3 coding sequence is TGTGCCAGCGGACAGAAAAACATTCAGTACTTC. Encoded protein: CASGQKNIQYF. The chain employs TRBV12-3 or TRBV12-4 and TRBJ2-4; D may be TRBD1 (6 bases). Deletions cut 8 bases from V and 4 bases from J, with 6 bases between. CDR3 length: 11 residues.

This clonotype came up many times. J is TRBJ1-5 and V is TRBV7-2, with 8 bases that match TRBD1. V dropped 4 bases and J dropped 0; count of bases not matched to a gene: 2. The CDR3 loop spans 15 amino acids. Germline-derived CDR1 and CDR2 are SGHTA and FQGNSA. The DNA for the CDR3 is TGTGCCAGCAGCTCGACAGGGGCTAGCAATCAGCCCCAGCATTTT. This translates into CASSSTGASNQPQHF.

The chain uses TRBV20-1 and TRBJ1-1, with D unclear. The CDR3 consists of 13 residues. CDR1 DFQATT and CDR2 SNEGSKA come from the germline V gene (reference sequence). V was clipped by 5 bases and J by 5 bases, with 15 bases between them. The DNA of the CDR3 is TGCAGTGCTGGCCCCGAGGGATTTACTGAAGCTTTCTTT. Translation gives CSAGPEGFTEAFF.

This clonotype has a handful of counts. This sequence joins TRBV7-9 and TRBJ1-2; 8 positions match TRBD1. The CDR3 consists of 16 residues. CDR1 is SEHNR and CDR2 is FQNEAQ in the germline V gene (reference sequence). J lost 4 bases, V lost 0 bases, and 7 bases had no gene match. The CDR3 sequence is CASSLAGVTGVYGYTF. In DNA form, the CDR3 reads TGTGCCAGCAGCTTAGCGGGAGTGACAGGGGTCTATGGCTACACCTTC.

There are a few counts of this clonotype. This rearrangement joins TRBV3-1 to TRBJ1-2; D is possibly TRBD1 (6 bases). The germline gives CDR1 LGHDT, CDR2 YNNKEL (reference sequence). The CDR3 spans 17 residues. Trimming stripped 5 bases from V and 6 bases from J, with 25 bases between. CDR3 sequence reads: CASSGPPGTQNPHGYTF. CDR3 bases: TGTGCCAGCAGCGGCCCGCCCGGGACACAGAACCCACATGGCTACACCTTC.

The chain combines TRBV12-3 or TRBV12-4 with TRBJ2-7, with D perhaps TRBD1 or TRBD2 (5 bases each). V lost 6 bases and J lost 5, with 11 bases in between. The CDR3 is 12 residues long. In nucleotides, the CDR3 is TGTGCCAGCAGCAATAGGGGAGACGAGCAGTACTTC. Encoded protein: CASSNRGDEQYF.

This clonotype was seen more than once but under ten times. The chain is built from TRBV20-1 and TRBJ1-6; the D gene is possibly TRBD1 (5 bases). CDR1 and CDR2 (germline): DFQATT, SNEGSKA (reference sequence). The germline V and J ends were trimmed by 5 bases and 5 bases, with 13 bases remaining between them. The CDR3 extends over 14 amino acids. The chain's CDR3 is CSARRDGDNSPLHF. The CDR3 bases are TGCAGTGCTCGCCGGGACGGAGATAATTCACCCCTCCACTTT.

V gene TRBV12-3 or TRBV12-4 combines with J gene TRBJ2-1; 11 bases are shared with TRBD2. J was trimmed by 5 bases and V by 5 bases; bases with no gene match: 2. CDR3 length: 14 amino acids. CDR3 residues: CASSRGLADNEQFF. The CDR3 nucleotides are TGTGCCAGCAGTAGGGGACTAGCGGACAATGAGCAGTTCTTC.

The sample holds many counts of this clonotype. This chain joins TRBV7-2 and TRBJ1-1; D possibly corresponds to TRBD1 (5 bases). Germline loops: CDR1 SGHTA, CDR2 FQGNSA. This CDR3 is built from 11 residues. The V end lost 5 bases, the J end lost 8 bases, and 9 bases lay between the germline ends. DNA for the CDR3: TGTGCCAGCAGCATGACAGCAGAAGCTTTCTTT. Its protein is CASSMTAEAFF.

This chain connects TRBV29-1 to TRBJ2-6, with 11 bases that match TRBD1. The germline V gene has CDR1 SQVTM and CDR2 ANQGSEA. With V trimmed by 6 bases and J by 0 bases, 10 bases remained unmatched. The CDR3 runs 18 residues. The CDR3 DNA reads TGCAGCGTGAACCTAAGGGGACAGGGGGTCTCTGGGGCCAACGTCCTGACTTTC. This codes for CSVNLRGQGVSGANVLTF.

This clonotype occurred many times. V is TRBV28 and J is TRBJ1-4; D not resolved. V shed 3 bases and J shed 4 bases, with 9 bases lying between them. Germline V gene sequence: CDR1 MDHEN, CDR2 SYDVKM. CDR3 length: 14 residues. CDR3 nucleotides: TGTGCCAGCAGTTTTGGACTGCATAATGAAAAACTGTTTTTT. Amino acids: CASSFGLHNEKLFF.

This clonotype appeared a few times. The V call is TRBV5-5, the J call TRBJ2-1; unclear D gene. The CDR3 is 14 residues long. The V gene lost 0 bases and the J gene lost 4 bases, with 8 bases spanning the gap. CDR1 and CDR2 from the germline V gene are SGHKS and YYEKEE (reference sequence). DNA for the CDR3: TGTGCCAGCAGCTTGGGCGACCAGTACAATGAGCAGTTCTTC. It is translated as CASSLGDQYNEQFF.

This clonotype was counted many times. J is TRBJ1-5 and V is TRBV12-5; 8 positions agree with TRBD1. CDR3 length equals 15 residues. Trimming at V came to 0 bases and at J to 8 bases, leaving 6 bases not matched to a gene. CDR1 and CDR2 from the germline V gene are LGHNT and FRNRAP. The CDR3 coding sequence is TGTGCTAGTGGTTTGGTGGACAGGGCGTCGGAGCCCCAGCATTTT. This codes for CASGLVDRASEPQHF.

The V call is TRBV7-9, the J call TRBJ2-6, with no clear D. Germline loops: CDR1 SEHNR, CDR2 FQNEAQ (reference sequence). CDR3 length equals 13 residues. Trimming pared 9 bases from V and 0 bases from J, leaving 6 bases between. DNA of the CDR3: TGTGCCAGTATAGTCTCTGGGGCCAACGTCCTGACTTTC. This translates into CASIVSGANVLTF.